The rows below give T cell receptor beta chains drawn from one sample of a study of beta chain features in type 1 diabetes. The repertoire was sequenced with immunoSEQ multiplex PCR; TCRdb's copy has only in-frame clones and lacks some. The sample includes 900,000 or so clones, under 20% seen only once; the top ten take about 0.02%. The sequencing sample was made of naive CD4+ T cells from blood. Receptors originate from a woman between 18 and 30 years old in good health. Both conserved end residues are part of each CDR3. D genes are given only for firm matches. Expanded clones get a size class; other rows say once, few or many, or leave the size out.

clone_size | j_call | d_call | v_call | cdr3_aa | cdr3_nt
few | TRBJ2-2 | . | TRBV7-9 | CASRPKNTGELFF | TGTGCCAGCAGGCCTAAGAACACCGGGGAGCTGTTTTTT
few | TRBJ2-1 | TRBD2 | TRBV28 | CASRELAGGTNEQFF | TGTGCCAGCAGGGAACTAGCGGGAGGGACCAATGAGCAGTTCTTC
few | TRBJ2-1 | . | TRBV5-1 | CASSFLASSYNEQFF | TGCGCCAGCAGCTTCTTAGCGTCCTCCTACAATGAGCAGTTCTTC
few | TRBJ2-2 | . | TRBV7-2 | CASRTPGRGNTGELFF | TGTGCCAGCAGGACACCGGGACGAGGGAACACCGGGGAGCTGTTTTTT
few | TRBJ1-5 | . | TRBV18 | CASSTGKGQPQHF | TGTGCCAGTTCAACAGGGAAGGGTCAGCCCCAGCATTTT
. | TRBJ2-7 | . | TRBV15 | CATSHRRRGPSEEQYF | TGTGCCACCAGCCATCGAAGGCGGGGACCGTCGGAAGAGCAGTACTTC
. | TRBJ2-7 | . | TRBV4-3 | CASSLHRGATLYEQYF | TGCGCCAGCAGCCTCCATCGGGGGGCGACCCTCTACGAGCAGTACTTC
few | TRBJ2-3 | . | TRBV5-5 | CASSVKFGSTDTQYF | TGTGCCAGCAGCGTGAAATTCGGCTCAACAGATACGCAGTATTTT
. | TRBJ1-5 | TRBD1 | TRBV5-4 | CASSQGLDREWVQPQHF | TGTGCCAGCAGCCAAGGGCTTGACAGGGAATGGGTTCAGCCCCAGCATTTT
few | TRBJ2-1 | TRBD2 | TRBV4-3 | CASSQGPQAGGPYNEQFF | TGCGCCAGCAGCCAAGGACCCCAAGCGGGAGGGCCTTACAATGAGCAGTTCTTC
. | TRBJ1-4 | . | TRBV6-5 | CASSYSSGFREKLFF | TGTGCCAGCAGTTACTCGTCCGGGTTCCGTGAAAAACTGTTTTTT
. | TRBJ2-1 | TRBD2 | TRBV28 | CASSLRRTSLFF | TGTGCCAGCAGTTTAAGACGGACTAGCCTGTTCTTC
few | TRBJ2-2 | . | TRBV4-2 | CASSQGRRQDTGELFF | TGTGCCAGCAGCCAAGGTCGTAGGCAGGACACCGGGGAGCTGTTTTTT
. | TRBJ2-1 | TRBD2 | TRBV6-1 | CAAAYSGSSYNEQFF | TGTGCCGCAGCGTATAGCGGGAGCTCCTACAATGAGCAGTTCTTC
few | TRBJ2-5 | . | TRBV7-2 | CASSPTPPGGRGETQYF | TGTGCCAGCAGCCCCACCCCCCCCGGAGGACGCGGGGAGACCCAGTACTTC
. | TRBJ2-5 | TRBD2 | TRBV9 | CASSLTSGRETQYF | TGTGCCAGCAGCTTAACTAGCGGGAGAGAGACCCAGTACTTC
. | TRBJ2-3 | . | TRBV18 | CASSPWGQGTDTQYF | TGTGCCAGCTCACCCTGGGGACAAGGCACAGATACGCAGTATTTT